Presented here are 3 T cell receptor beta chains from one specimen sequenced in a study of cytomegalovirus exposure and HLA in healthy donors. The data were produced by immunoSEQ multiplex PCR, yet TCRdb's version contains in-frame clones alone and is incomplete. The sample records 150,000 to 200,000 clones, about 82% being singletons. Sequenced material: PBMCs. The source of these receptors is a woman aged 18-29 years in good health and CMV-seronegative.

The chain combines TRBV5-1 with TRBJ1-1, with D uncertain. The V and J ends lost 0 bases and 0 bases respectively, with 9 bases between them. In germline, CDR1 is SGHRS, CDR2 YFSETQ. The CDR3 consists of 15 residues. CDR3 loop: CASSLDYTMNTEAFF. CDR3 DNA: TGCGCCAGCAGCTTGGATTACACGATGAACACTGAAGCTTTCTTT. Variable domain in full (rest from reference TRBV5-1 and TRBJ1-1): KAGVTQTPRYLIKTRGQQVTLSCSPISGHRSVSWYQQTPGQGLQFLFEYFSETQRNKGNFPGRFSGRQFSNSRSEMNVSTLELGDSALYLCASSLDYTMNTEAFFGQGTRLTVV.

This sequence joins TRBV2 and TRBJ1-2; no definite D call. There are 14 residues in the CDR3. Trimming left V 4 bases short and J 6 bases short, with 15 bases between. The germline gives CDR1 SNHLY, CDR2 FYNNEI. CDR3 protein: CASSVTERSDGYTF. In DNA, the CDR3 is TGTGCCAGCAGTGTCACAGAACGGTCGGATGGCTACACCTTC.

The chain has TRBV6-5 and TRBJ2-1; D is undetermined. The CDR3 spans 14 residues. Germline values: CDR1 MNHEY, CDR2 SVGAGI. V shed 6 bases and J shed 7 bases, with 16 bases lying between them. CDR3 sequence (DNA): TGTGCCAGCAGATCAGCGTCAGCAATGAATGAGCAGTTCTTC. The encoded protein is CASRSASAMNEQFF.